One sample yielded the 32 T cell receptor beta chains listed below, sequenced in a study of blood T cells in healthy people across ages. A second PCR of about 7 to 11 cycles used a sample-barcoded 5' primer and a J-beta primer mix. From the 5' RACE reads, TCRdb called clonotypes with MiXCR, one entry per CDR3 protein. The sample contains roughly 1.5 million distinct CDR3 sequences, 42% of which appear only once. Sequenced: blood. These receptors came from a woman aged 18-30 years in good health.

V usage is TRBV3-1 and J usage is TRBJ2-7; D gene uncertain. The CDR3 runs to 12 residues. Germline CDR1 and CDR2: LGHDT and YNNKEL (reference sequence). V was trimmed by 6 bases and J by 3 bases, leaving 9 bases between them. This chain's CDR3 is CASSASVYEQYF. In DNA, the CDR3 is TGTGCCAGCAGTGCTTCAGTCTACGAGCAGTACTTC.

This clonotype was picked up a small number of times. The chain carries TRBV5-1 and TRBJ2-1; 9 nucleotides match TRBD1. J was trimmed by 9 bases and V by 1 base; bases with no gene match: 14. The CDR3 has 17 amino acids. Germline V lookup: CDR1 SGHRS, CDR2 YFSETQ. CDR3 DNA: TGCGCCAGCAGCTTGTTCCCACAACAGGGGGCTAGGGGTGAGCAGTTCTTC. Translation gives CASSLFPQQGARGEQFF.

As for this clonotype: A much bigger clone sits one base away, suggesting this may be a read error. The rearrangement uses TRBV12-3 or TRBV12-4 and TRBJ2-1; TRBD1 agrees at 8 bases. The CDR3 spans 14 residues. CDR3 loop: CVSTVRQGHNEQFF. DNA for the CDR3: TGTGTCAGCACCGTCCGACAGGGGCACAATGAGCAGTTCTTC.

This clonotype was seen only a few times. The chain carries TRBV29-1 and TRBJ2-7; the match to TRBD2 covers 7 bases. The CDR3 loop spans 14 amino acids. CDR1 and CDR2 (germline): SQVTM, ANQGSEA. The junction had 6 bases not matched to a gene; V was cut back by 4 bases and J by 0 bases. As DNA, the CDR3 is TGCAGCGTTGTGGTAGCGGGTCACTCCTACGAGCAGTACTTC. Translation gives CSVVVAGHSYEQYF.

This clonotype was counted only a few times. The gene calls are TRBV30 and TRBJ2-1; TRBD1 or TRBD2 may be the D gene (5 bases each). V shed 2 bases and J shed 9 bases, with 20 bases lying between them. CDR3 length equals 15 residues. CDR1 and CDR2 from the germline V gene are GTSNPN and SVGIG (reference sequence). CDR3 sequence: CAWSSGPKGICEQFF. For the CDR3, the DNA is TGTGCCTGGAGTAGCGGTCCGAAGGGGATATGTGAGCAGTTCTTC. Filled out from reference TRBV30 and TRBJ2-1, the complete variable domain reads SQTIHQWPATLVQPVGSPLSLECTVEGTSNPNLYWYRQAAGRGLQLLFYSVGIGQISSEVPQNLSASRPQDRQFILSSKKLLLSDSGFYLCAWSSGPKGICEQFFGPGTRLTVL.

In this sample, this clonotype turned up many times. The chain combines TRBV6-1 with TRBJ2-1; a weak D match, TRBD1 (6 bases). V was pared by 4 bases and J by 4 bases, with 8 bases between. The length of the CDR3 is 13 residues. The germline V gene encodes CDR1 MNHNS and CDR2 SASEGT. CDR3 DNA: TGTGCCAGCAGTGTCACAGGGTACAATGAGCAGTTCTTC. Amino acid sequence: CASSVTGYNEQFF.

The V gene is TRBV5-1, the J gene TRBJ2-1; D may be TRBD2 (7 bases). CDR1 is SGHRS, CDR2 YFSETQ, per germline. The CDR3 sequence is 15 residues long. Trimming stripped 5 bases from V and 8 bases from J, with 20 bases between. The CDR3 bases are TGCGCCAGCAGTTGGGGGCTAGCGGAGGTAGATGAGCAGTTCTTC. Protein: CASSWGLAEVDEQFF. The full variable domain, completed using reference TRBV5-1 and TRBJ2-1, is KAGVTQTPRYLIKTRGQQVTLSCSPISGHRSVSWYQQTPGQGLQFLFEYFSETQRNKGNFPGRFSGRQFSNSRSEMNVSTLELGDSALYLCASSWGLAEVDEQFFGPGTRLTVL.

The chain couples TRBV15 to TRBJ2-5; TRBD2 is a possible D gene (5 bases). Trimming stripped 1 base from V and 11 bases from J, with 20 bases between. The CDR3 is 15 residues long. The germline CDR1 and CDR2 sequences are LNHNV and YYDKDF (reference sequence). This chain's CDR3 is CATSRGGLPEDEQYF. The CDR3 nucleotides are TGTGCCACCAGCAGAGGAGGACTCCCGGAAGATGAGCAGTACTTC.

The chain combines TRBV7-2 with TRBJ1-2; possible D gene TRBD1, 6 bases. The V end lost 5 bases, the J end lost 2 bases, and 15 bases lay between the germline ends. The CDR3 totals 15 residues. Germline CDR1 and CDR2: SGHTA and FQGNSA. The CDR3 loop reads CASSQGHSLNYGYTF. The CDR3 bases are TGTGCCAGCAGCCAGGGACACTCCCTAAACTATGGCTACACCTTC.

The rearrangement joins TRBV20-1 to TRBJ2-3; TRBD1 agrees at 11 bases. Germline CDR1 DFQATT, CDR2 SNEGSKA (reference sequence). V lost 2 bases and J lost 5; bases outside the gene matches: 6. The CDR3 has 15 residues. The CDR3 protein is CSARRGTGGGDTQYF. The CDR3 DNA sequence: TGCAGTGCTAGACGCGGGACAGGGGGAGGAGATACGCAGTATTTT.

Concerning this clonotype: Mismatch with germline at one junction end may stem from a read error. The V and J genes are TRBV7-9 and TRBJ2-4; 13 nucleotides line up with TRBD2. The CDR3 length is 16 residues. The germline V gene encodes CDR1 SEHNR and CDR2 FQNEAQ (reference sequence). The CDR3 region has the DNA TGTGCCAGCAGCCGAGCGCCGGGACTAGCGGGGAACATTCAGTATTTC. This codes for CASSRAPGLAGNIQYF.

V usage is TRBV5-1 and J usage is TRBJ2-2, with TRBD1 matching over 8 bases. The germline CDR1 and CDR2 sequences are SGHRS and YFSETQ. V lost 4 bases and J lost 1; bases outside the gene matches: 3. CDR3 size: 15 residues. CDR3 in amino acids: CASSQGAQNTGELFF. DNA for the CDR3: TGCGCCAGCAGCCAGGGGGCTCAGAACACCGGGGAGCTGTTTTTT.

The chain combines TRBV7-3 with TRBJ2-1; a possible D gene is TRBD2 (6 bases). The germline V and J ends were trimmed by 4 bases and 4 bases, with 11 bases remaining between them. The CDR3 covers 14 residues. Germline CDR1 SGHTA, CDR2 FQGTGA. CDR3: CASSSASDYNEQFF. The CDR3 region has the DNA TGTGCCAGCAGCTCAGCTAGCGATTACAATGAGCAGTTCTTC. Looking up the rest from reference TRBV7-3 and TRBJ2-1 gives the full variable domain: GAGVSQTPSNKVTEKGKYVELRCDPISGHTALYWYRQSLGQGPEFLIYFQGTGAADDSGLPNDRFFAVRPEGSVSTLKIQRTERGDSAVYLCASSSASDYNEQFFGPGTRLTVL.

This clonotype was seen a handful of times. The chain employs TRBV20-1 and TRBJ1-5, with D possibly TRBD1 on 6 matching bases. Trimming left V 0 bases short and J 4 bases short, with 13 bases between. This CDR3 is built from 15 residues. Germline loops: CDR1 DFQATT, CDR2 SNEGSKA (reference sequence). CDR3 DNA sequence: TGCAGTGCTAGAGATCGAGGGGGGTGGAATCAGCCCCAGCATTTT. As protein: CSARDRGGWNQPQHF.

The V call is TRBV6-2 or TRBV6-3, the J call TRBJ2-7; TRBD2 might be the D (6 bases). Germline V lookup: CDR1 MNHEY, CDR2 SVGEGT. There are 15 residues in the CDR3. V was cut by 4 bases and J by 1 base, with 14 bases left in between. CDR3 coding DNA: TGTGCCAGCAGTTCCCATGGGAGGCTATCCTACGAGCAGTACTTC. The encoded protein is CASSSHGRLSYEQYF.

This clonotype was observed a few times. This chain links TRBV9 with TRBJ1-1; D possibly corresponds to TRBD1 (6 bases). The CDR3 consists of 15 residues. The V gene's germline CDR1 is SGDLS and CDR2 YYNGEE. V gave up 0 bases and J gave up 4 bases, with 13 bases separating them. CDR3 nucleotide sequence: TGTGCCAGCAGCGTAGATATCAGGGGCATCACTGAAGCTTTCTTT. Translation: CASSVDIRGITEAFF. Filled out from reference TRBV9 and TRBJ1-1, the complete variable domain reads DSGVTQTPKHLITATGQRVTLRCSPRSGDLSVYWYQQSLDQGLQFLIQYYNGEERAKGNILERFSAQQFPDLHSELNLSSLELGDSALYFCASSVDIRGITEAFFGQGTRLTVV.

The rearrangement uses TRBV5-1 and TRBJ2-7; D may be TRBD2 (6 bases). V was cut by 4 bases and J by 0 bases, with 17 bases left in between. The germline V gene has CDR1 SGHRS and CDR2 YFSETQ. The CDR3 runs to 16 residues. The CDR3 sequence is CASSDEGTGSSYEQYF. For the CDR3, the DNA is TGCGCCAGCAGCGACGAGGGGACTGGGAGCTCCTACGAGCAGTACTTC.

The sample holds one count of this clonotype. The CDR3 loop reads CASSLISGGTRCHEQYF. CDR3 in DNA: TGTGCCAGCAGCTTAATTAGCGGGGGAACGAGGTGCCACGAGCAGTACTTC. The chain combines TRBV7-8 with TRBJ2-4, with 9 bases fitting TRBD2. Gene TRBJ2-7 matches the end of the DNA better, so the J call may be wrong. In germline, CDR1 is SGHVS, CDR2 FQNEAQ. The CDR3 is 17 residues long.

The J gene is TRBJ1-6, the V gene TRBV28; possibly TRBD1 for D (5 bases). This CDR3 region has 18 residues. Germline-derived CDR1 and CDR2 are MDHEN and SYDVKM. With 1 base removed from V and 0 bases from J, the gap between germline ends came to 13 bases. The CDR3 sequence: CASSLLVRGSSYNSPLHF. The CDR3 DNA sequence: TGTGCCAGCAGTTTATTAGTTCGGGGCAGCTCCTATAATTCACCCCTCCACTTT.

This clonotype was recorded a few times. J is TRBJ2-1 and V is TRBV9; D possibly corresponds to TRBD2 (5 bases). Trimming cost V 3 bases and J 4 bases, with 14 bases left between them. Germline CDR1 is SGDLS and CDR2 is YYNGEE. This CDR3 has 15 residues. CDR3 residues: CASSGQITGYNEQFF. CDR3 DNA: TGTGCCAGCAGCGGTCAGATCACGGGGTACAATGAGCAGTTCTTC.

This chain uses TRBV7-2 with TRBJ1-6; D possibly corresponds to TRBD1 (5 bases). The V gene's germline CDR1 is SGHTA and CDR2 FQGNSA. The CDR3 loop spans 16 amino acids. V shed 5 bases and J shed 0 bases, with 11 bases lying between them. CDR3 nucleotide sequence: TGTGCCAGCAGCGCCCGACAGAGCTCCTATAATTCACCCCTCCACTTT. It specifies CASSARQSSYNSPLHF.

As DNA, the CDR3 is TGTGCCAGCAGCTTAGAGGCCTGTGAGCAGTTCTTC. As protein: CASSLEACEQFF. This chain joins TRBV7-9 and TRBJ2-1; D remains unclear. Trimming shortened V by 1 base and J by 9 bases, and 7 bases separated the two germline ends. The CDR3 totals 12 residues. CDR1 SEHNR and CDR2 FQNEAQ come from the germline V gene (reference sequence).

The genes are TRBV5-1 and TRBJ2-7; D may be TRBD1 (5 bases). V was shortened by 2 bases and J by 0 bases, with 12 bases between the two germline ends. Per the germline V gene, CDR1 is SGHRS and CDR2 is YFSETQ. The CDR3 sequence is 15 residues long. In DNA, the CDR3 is TGCGCCAGCAGCTTTCGTGGGGCGAGCTCCTACGAGCAGTACTTC. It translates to CASSFRGASSYEQYF.

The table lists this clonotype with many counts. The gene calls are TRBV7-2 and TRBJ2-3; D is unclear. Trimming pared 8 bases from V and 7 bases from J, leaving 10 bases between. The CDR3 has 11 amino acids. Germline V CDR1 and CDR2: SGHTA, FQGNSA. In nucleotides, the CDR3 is TGTGCCAGCTCAGTCGGAAATACGCAGTATTTT. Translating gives CASSVGNTQYF.

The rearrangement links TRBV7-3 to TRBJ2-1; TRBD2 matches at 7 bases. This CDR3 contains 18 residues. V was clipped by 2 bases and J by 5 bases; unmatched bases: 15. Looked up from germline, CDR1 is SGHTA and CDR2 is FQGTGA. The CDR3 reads CASSLGPGLAVLNNEQFF. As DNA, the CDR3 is TGTGCCAGCAGCTTAGGCCCCGGGCTAGCGGTACTCAACAATGAGCAGTTCTTC.

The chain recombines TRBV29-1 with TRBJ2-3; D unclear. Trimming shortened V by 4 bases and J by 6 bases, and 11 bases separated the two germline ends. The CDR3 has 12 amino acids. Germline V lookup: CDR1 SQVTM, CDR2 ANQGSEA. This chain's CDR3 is CSVGDTPDTQYF. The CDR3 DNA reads TGCAGCGTTGGAGATACACCCGATACGCAGTATTTT.

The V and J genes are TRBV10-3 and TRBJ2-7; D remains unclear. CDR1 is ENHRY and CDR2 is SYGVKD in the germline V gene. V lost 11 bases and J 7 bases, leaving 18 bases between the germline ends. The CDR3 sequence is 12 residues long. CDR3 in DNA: TGTGCCTCGGGCCGGCAGGTCGAAGAGCAGTACTTC. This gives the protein CASGRQVEEQYF.

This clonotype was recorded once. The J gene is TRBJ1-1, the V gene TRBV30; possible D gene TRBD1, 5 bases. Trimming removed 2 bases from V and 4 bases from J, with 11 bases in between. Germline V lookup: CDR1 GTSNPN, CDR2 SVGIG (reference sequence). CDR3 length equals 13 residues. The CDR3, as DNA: TGTGCCTGGAGTCAGCAGGGCCCCACTGAAGCTTTCTTT. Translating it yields CAWSQQGPTEAFF.

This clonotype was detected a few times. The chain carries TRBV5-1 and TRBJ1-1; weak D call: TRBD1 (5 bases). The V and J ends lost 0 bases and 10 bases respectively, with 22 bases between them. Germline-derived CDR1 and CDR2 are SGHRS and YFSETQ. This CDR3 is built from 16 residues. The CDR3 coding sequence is TGCGCCAGCAGCTTGGAGGTCGGGGCAGGATGGAGTGGAGCTTTCTTT. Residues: CASSLEVGAGWSGAFF.

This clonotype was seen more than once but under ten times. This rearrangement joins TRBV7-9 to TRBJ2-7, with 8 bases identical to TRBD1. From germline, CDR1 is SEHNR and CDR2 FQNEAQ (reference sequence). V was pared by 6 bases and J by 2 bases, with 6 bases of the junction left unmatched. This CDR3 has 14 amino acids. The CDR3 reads CASREGQAAYEQYF. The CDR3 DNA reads TGTGCCAGCAGGGAGGGACAGGCTGCCTACGAGCAGTACTTC.

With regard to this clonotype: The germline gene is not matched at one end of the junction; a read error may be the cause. For the CDR3, the DNA is TGTGCCAACAGCCCCGCCCATGCCTACGAGCAGTACTTC. It is translated as CANSPAHAYEQYF. The genes are TRBV7-9 and TRBJ2-7, with D unresolved. The CDR3 has 13 amino acids. Per the germline V gene, CDR1 is SEHNR and CDR2 is FQNEAQ (reference sequence).

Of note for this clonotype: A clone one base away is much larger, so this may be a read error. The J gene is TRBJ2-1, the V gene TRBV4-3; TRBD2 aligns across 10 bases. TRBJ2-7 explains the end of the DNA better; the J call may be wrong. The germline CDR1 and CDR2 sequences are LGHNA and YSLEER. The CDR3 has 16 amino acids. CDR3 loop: CASSQGAGGIYNEQYF. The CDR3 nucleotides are TGCGCCAGCAGCCAAGGAGCGGGGGGGATATACAATGAGCAGTACTTC.